This T cell receptor (beta chain) comes out of a study of blood T cell repertoires in COVID-19. Study as a whole: T cells, B-cell-depleted T cells, or PBMCs supplied cDNA or gDNA.

Per the authors' pipeline: Estimated nucleated cell counts came from reference gene primer amplification. Method: immunoSEQ multiplex PCR; TCRdb's copy keeps in-frame clones and lacks some. V and J calls and clone size are copied from that table; D and trimming were computed from the DNA. The table has some 240,000 clones, around 83% seen once. While infection was still active, Seattle patients were enrolled and then followed longitudinally. V lost 9 bases and J lost 2, with 8 bases in between. The length of the CDR3 is 12 residues. This chain joins TRBV12-3 or TRBV12-4 and TRBJ1-3; D gene unclear. The clonotype was recovered from a woman in her seventies with COVID-19, enrolled during active disease. Sequences were obtained from peripheral blood. The CDR3 region has the DNA TGTGCCAGTAATCAGGCTGGAAACACCATATATTTT. Residues: CASNQAGNTIYF.